A selection of T cell receptor beta chains follows, all from one sample in a study of glioma-infiltrating T cells after dendritic cell vaccination. The protocol was immunoSEQ multiplex PCR, while the TCRdb copy is restricted to in-frame clones and leaves out a portion. Of around 90,000 clones listed, roughly 83% are singletons. The sample here was blood, taken before dendritic cell vaccination. These TCRs come from a human donor with glioblastoma. Both conserved end residues are part of each CDR3. The D gene is left open where the match is weak. Rows may omit the clone size; those that give it use once, few, many or a size class.

j_gene	v_gene	abundance	d_gene	CDR3aa	CDR3nt
TRBJ1-1	TRBV27	.	.	CASSPGQGLGHFYEAFF	TGTGCCAGCAGTCCGGGACAAGGCCTCGGACACTTTTATGAAGCTTTCTTT
TRBJ2-7	TRBV6-1	many	.	CASSKLVAGVYEQYF	TGTGCCAGCAGCAAACTTGTGGCAGGGGTCTACGAGCAGTACTTC
TRBJ1-6	TRBV7-9	.	TRBD1	CASSPIGQANSPLHF	TGTGCCAGCAGCCCGATCGGACAGGCAAATTCACCCCTCCACTTT
TRBJ2-7	TRBV7-9	.	TRBD1	CASSVGTGGSEQYF	TGTGCCAGCAGCGTGGGGACAGGGGGCTCCGAGCAGTACTTC
TRBJ2-1	TRBV11-2	.	TRBD1	CASSLGKGGQVYNEQFF	TGTGCCAGCAGCTTAGGTAAAGGGGGACAGGTCTACAATGAGCAGTTCTTC
TRBJ1-3	TRBV6-5	.	.	CASSYSGGSGNTIYF	TGTGCCAGCAGTTACTCCGGGGGCTCTGGAAACACCATATATTTT
TRBJ2-7	TRBV30	.	TRBD2	CAWSAGLAGYEQYF	TGTGCCTGGAGTGCGGGACTAGCGGGATACGAGCAGTACTTC
TRBJ1-1	TRBV29-1	.	.	CSVERRMNTEAFF	TGCAGCGTGGAGAGGAGGATGAACACTGAAGCTTTCTTT
TRBJ2-5	TRBV7-9	.	TRBD1	CASSLGTGETQYF	TGTGCCAGCAGCTTGGGGACAGGAGAGACCCAGTACTTC
TRBJ1-4	TRBV19	.	.	CASSIVAGQLFF	TGTGCCAGTAGTATTGTGGCAGGTCAACTGTTTTTT
TRBJ1-5	TRBV15	.	.	CATSRDRGGHQPQHF	TGTGCCACCAGCAGAGATAGGGGAGGGCATCAGCCCCAGCATTTT
TRBJ1-2	TRBV5-1	.	TRBD1	CASGEQGAVGYTF	TGCGCCAGCGGAGAACAGGGGGCAGTTGGCTACACCTTC
TRBJ1-1	TRBV5-1	.	.	CASGQRGSDTEAFF	TGCGCCAGCGGCCAGAGGGGGAGTGACACTGAAGCTTTCTTT
TRBJ1-1	TRBV29-1	.	.	CSVAQQTTGAFF	TGCAGCGTTGCCCAACAAACGACGGGAGCTTTCTTT
TRBJ2-4	TRBV6-6	once	.	CASSYIIGIPENIQYF	TGTGCCAGCAGTTACATTATCGGGATACCAGAAAACATTCAGTACTTC
TRBJ1-1	TRBV18	.	TRBD1	CASSTGQGAMNTEAFF	TGTGCCAGCTCAACTGGACAGGGGGCCATGAACACTGAAGCTTTCTTT
TRBJ2-7	TRBV28	.	.	CASSIPVPYEQYF	TGTGCCAGCAGTATCCCAGTTCCCTACGAGCAGTACTTC
TRBJ2-1	TRBV11-3	.	TRBD2	CASSLGTLAGPKGEQFF	TGTGCCAGCAGCTTAGGGACCTTAGCGGGACCAAAGGGTGAGCAGTTCTTC
TRBJ2-2	TRBV5-1	.	TRBD2	CASSLSGTAGGELFF	TGCGCCAGCAGCTTAAGCGGGACCGCTGGGGGGGAGCTGTTTTTT
TRBJ2-5	TRBV18	.	TRBD2	CASSPGTSVYQETQYF	TGTGCCAGCTCACCGGGGACTAGTGTGTATCAAGAGACCCAGTACTTC
TRBJ2-7	TRBV18	.	.	CASSPRTSLSSYEQYF	TGTGCCAGCTCACCCCGGACTTCGCTTAGCTCCTACGAGCAGTACTTC
TRBJ1-2	TRBV10-3	.	TRBD1	CAIKNRGFNYGYTF	TGTGCCATCAAGAACAGGGGGTTCAACTATGGCTACACCTTC
TRBJ2-6	TRBV14	.	TRBD1	CASSQLGTGGERFGANVLTF	TGTGCCAGCAGCCAACTTGGGACAGGGGGCGAACGATTTGGGGCCAACGTCCTGACTTTC
TRBJ1-1	TRBV7-6	.	TRBD1	CASSPRQGDTEAFF	TGTGCCAGCAGCCCCCGACAGGGGGACACTGAAGCTTTCTTT
TRBJ1-2	TRBV4-1	.	TRBD1	CASSQDKVRDRLSQGDYGYTF	TGCGCCAGCAGCCAAGATAAGGTCAGGGACAGGCTCTCCCAAGGGGACTATGGCTACACCTTC
TRBJ2-3	TRBV15	.	TRBD2	CATSRGTSGPTIHSTDTQYF	TGTGCCACCAGCAGAGGGACTAGCGGCCCGACAATACATAGCACAGATACGCAGTATTTT
TRBJ2-3	TRBV28	few	TRBD2	CASSFDLSTSGSTDTQYF	TGTGCCAGCAGTTTTGACCTCTCGACTAGCGGGAGCACAGATACGCAGTATTTT
TRBJ2-5	TRBV29-1	.	TRBD1	CSVGEGQSSQETQYF	TGCAGCGTTGGAGAGGGACAGTCGAGTCAAGAGACCCAGTACTTC
TRBJ2-5	TRBV2	.	.	CASRGDTLETQYF	TGTGCCAGCAGAGGGGACACCCTAGAGACCCAGTACTTC
TRBJ2-3	TRBV5-1	.	TRBD2	CASRTLAGGGDTQYF	TGCGCCAGCAGGACTCTAGCGGGGGGGGGAGATACGCAGTATTTT
TRBJ2-3	TRBV1	.	.	CTSSQDPWGLAGGSTETDTQYF	TGCACCAGCAGCCAAGACCCCTGGGGACTAGCGGGGGGGTCTACGGAGACAGATACGCAGTATTTT
TRBJ2-3	TRBV9	.	TRBD2	CASSATSGTTDTQYF	TGTGCCAGCAGCGCAACTAGCGGGACTACAGATACGCAGTATTTT
TRBJ1-3	TRBV6-5	.	.	CASSYSAELSGNTIYF	TGTGCCAGCAGTTACTCCGCGGAGCTCTCTGGAAACACCATATATTTT
TRBJ2-5	TRBV5-1	.	.	CASSFHTLANQETQYF	TGCGCCAGCAGCTTTCATACCCTAGCGAACCAAGAGACCCAGTACTTC
TRBJ2-7	TRBV6-5	few	.	CASHAGGYEQYF	TGTGCCAGCCACGCCGGGGGTTACGAGCAGTACTTC
TRBJ1-2	TRBV11-2	.	.	CASSLGWAGVGYTF	TGTGCCAGCAGCTTAGGGTGGGCAGGGGTTGGCTACACCTTC
TRBJ2-1	TRBV7-3	.	.	CASSLQPGTNNEQFF	TGTGCCAGCAGCTTACAACCTGGGACAAACAATGAGCAGTTCTTC
TRBJ1-1	TRBV18	.	TRBD1	CASSPITTGMNTEAFF	TGTGCCAGCTCACCAATTACGACAGGGATGAACACTGAAGCTTTCTTT
TRBJ1-2	TRBV10-1	.	.	CASSESTRNRHYGYTF	TGCGCCAGCAGTGAGTCGACCCGGAACAGGCACTATGGCTACACCTTC
TRBJ2-5	TRBV7-2	.	.	CASSLVREETQYF	TGTGCCAGCAGCTTAGTACGGGAAGAGACCCAGTACTTC
TRBJ2-1	TRBV7-3	.	TRBD2	CASSSGTSDEQFF	TGTGCCAGCAGCTCGGGGACTAGCGATGAGCAGTTCTTC
TRBJ1-2	TRBV5-4	once	TRBD1	CASSFTGENYGYTF	TGTGCCAGCAGCTTTACAGGGGAGAACTATGGCTACACCTTC
TRBJ1-2	TRBV19	once	.	CASRVSGSTNYGYTF	TGTGCCAGTAGGGTTTCAGGATCTACTAACTATGGCTACACCTTC
TRBJ1-2	TRBV27	.	.	CASSETGLWYGYTF	TGTGCCAGCAGCGAAACAGGGCTTTGGTATGGCTACACCTTC
TRBJ2-7	TRBV6-5	.	TRBD2	CASSGFSGSSYEQYF	TGTGCCAGCAGTGGATTTAGCGGGAGCTCCTACGAGCAGTACTTC
TRBJ2-7	TRBV5-1	few	TRBD1	CASSEGQGGYYEQYF	TGCGCCAGCAGCGAGGGACAGGGGGGGTATTACGAGCAGTACTTC
TRBJ2-6	TRBV5-1	.	.	CASSLQVAGANVLTF	TGCGCCAGCAGCTTGCAGGTAGCTGGGGCCAACGTCCTGACTTTC
TRBJ2-5	TRBV5-1	.	TRBD1	CASSPGTVEETQYF	TGCGCCAGCAGCCCCGGGACAGTAGAAGAGACCCAGTACTTC
TRBJ1-5	TRBV19	.	TRBD1	CASSIPGQGYDQPQHF	TGTGCCAGTAGTATACCGGGACAGGGGTACGATCAGCCCCAGCATTTT
TRBJ2-7	TRBV7-9	.	.	CASSLEPGATYEQYF	TGTGCCAGCAGCTTAGAGCCAGGGGCAACCTACGAGCAGTACTTC
TRBJ1-3	TRBV7-2	once	TRBD1	CASSLVGTGRNTIYF	TGTGCCAGCAGCTTAGTCGGGACAGGTCGAAACACCATATATTTT
TRBJ2-7	TRBV7-8	.	TRBD2	CASSLARGLAGSYEQYF	TGTGCCAGCAGCTTAGCGCGGGGACTAGCGGGGTCCTACGAGCAGTACTTC
TRBJ1-2	TRBV7-3	.	.	CASSPNRETNYGYTF	TGTGCCAGCAGCCCTAACAGGGAAACTAACTATGGCTACACCTTC
TRBJ2-1	TRBV5-1	.	TRBD2	CASSPGTSGIGEQFF	TGCGCCAGCAGCCCCGGGACTAGCGGGATAGGTGAGCAGTTCTTC
TRBJ2-3	TRBV2	.	TRBD2	CASVTSGGPNTHSTDTQYF	TGTGCCAGTGTTACTAGCGGGGGGCCTAATACCCATAGCACAGATACGCAGTATTTT
TRBJ2-5	TRBV5-1	.	TRBD1	CASSPATGTNQETQYF	TGCGCCAGCAGCCCCGCGACAGGGACCAACCAAGAGACCCAGTACTTC
TRBJ2-1	TRBV28	.	TRBD2	CASRQPGLAGILGNEQFF	TGTGCCAGCAGACAACCTGGACTAGCGGGGATTTTAGGCAATGAGCAGTTCTTC
TRBJ2-3	TRBV9	.	TRBD2	CASSVGGLAGVTDTQYF	TGTGCCAGCAGCGTAGGGGGACTAGCGGGGGTCACAGATACGCAGTATTTT
TRBJ2-2	TRBV2	.	TRBD1	CASSPGTGYTGELFF	TGTGCCAGCAGTCCCGGGACAGGGTACACCGGGGAGCTGTTTTTT
TRBJ2-7	TRBV28	.	TRBD1	CASSKGQGYEQYF	TGTGCCAGCAGCAAAGGACAGGGCTACGAGCAGTACTTC